In its sample, the clone carrying this T cell receptor (beta chain) was seen a few times. Antigen: not known. The sample is drawn from a study of T cell clonotyping in hematopoietic cell transplantation. Germline V lookup: CDR1 SGHTA, CDR2 FQGNSA. Trimming removed 5 bases from V and 6 bases from J, with 13 bases in between. This CDR3 comprises 13 residues. Whole-study results and caveats: Higher Inverse Simpson Index values in graft donor and pretransplant recipient predicted broader posttransplant TCR diversity. Recipient TCR diversity dropped after transplant; expanded clonotypes rose from day 30 to 180. No sorting was done, leaving CD4 and CD8 contributions mixed.

The assay was immunoSEQ multiplex PCR, and TCRdb's table has in-frame clones only and misses some. The data show around 17,000 clones, 70% to 75% seen once. The sample comprised peripheral blood mononuclear cells. The receptor comes from a woman in her sixties in good health. Some clones in this sample may be carry-over from other donors' samples. V gene TRBV7-2 combines with J gene TRBJ2-5, with a possible D match to TRBD2 (5 bases). CDR3 DNA sequence: TGTGCCAGCAGCAGAGGGATTGGGCAGACCCAGTACTTC. Its protein is CASSRGIGQTQYF. Full variable domain (missing parts from reference TRBV7-2 and TRBJ2-5): GAGVSQSPSNKVTEKGKDVELRCDPISGHTALYWYRQSLGQGLEFLIYFQGNSAPDKSGLPSDRFSAERTGGSVSTLTIQRTQQEDSAVYLCASSRGIGQTQYFGPGTRLLVL.